This T cell receptor beta chain is drawn from a study of shared clonotypes between healthy human individuals. This table comes from immunoSEQ multiplex PCR, and its TCRdb copy is limited to in-frame clones, with some not included. Of fewer than 600,000 clones listed, roughly 79% are singletons. Donors comprised only Caucasian adults living in Nashville, Tennessee. This CDR3 region has 12 residues. The germline V gene encodes CDR1 SGHKS and CDR2 YYEKEE (reference sequence). V was clipped by 1 base and J by 7 bases, with 6 bases between them. Material: PBMCs. The V gene is TRBV5-5, the J gene TRBJ2-1; tentatively, D is TRBD1 (6 bases). The sequence derives from a middle-aged woman in good health. Some clones in this sample may be carry-over from other donors' samples. The CDR3 is CASSLTGNEQFF. In DNA, the CDR3 is TGTGCCAGCAGCTTGACAGGGAATGAGCAGTTCTTC.